This T cell receptor (beta chain) was sequenced during a study of PD-1 blockade in classical Hodgkin lymphoma. Study-wide results and caveats: Patients newly diagnosed and complete responders had comparable baseline diversity.

V was shortened by 4 bases and J by 1 base, with 7 bases between the two germline ends. The CDR3 contains 13 residues. Germline CDR1 and CDR2: SQVTM and ANQGSEA. TCRdb's copy holds only in-frame clones and misses some; the assay was immunoSEQ multiplex PCR. Of 25,000 to 35,000 clones detected, 75% to 90% appear once; the ten largest clones hold about 21%. No patient escaped relapse after autologous stem cell transplantation, and brentuximab vedotin exposure varied. As to this clone: Its target is not known.

The chain recombines TRBV29-1 with TRBJ2-2; the D is unclear. Source: peripheral blood mononuclear cells (PBMCs), taken before the second cycle of nivolumab. This TCR came from a human donor with classical Hodgkin lymphoma. The CDR3 sequence: CSVAHRNTGELFF. In nucleotides, the CDR3 is TGCAGCGTTGCTCACAGGAACACCGGGGAGCTGTTTTTT.